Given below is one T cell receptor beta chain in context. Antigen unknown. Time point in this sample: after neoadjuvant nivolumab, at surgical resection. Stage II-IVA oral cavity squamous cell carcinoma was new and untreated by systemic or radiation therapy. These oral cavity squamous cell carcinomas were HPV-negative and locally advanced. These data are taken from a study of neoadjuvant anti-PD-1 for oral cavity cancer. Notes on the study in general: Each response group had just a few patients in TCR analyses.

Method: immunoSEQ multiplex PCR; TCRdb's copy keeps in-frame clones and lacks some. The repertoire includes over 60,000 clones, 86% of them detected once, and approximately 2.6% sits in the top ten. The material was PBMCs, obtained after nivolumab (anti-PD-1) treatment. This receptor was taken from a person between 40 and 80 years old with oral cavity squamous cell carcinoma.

The CDR3 DNA sequence: TGTGCCAGCAGCGAGAACAGGAACACCATATATTTT. Encoded protein: CASSENRNTIYF. V gene TRBV25-1 combines with J gene TRBJ1-3; possibly TRBD1 for D (5 bases). Per germline, CDR1 MGHDK and CDR2 SYGVNS. The CDR3 covers 12 residues. Deletions cut 6 bases from V and 7 bases from J, with 10 bases between. The full variable domain, with the rest looked up from reference TRBV25-1 and TRBJ1-3, is EADIYQTPRYLVIGTGKKITLECSQTMGHDKMYWYQQDPGMELHLIHYSYGVNSTEKGDLSSESTVSRIRTEHFPLTLESARPSHTSQYLCASSENRNTIYFGEGSWLTVV.